This entry describes one TCR beta chain. Its antigen remains unidentified. This sample was included in a study of T cells in localized non-small cell lung cancer. Whole-study results and caveats: Patients showing higher blood T cell density tended to see longer overall survival. Maximal T cell clonality occurred in uninvolved adjacent lung, with tumor ranking below it. Adjacent lung held a median roughly 60 of the top 100 tumor clones. Sequencing involved a lone tumor region, leaving heterogeneity possible.

The method was immunoSEQ multiplex PCR; TCRdb's version includes in-frame clones alone and lacks a portion of them. The table has more than 8,000 clones, roughly 91% seen once. The TCR originated in a male donor older than 55 with stage III squamous cell lung carcinoma. Sample: peripheral blood, taken before any cancer treatment.

Here the CDR3 DNA reads TGTGCCAGCAGCTTAGGGTGGGGGCGCTACGAGGCGAGCACAGATACGCAGTATTTT. Protein sequence: CASSLGWGRYEASTDTQYF. V usage is TRBV7-2 and J usage is TRBJ2-3; D possibly corresponds to TRBD1 (6 bases). V lost 1 base and J lost 0, with 20 bases in between. CDR3 size: 19 residues. Per the germline V gene, CDR1 is SGHTA and CDR2 is FQGNSA.